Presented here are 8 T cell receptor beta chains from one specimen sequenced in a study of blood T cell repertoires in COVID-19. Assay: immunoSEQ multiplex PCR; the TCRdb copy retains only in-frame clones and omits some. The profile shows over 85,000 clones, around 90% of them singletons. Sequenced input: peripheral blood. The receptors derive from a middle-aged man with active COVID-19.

CDR3 region: CASSPSSVLNTEAFF. The CDR3 DNA sequence: TGTGCCAGCTCACCATCTTCCGTATTGAACACTGAAGCTTTCTTT. The V gene is TRBV18, the J gene TRBJ1-1, with D uncertain. The CDR3 loop spans 15 amino acids. Germline loops: CDR1 KGHSH, CDR2 LQKENI. Deletions cut 2 bases from V and 0 bases from J, with 10 bases between. Filled out from reference TRBV18 and TRBJ1-1, the complete variable domain reads NAGVMQNPRHLVRRRGQEARLRCSPMKGHSHVYWYRQLPEEGLKFMVYLQKENIIDESGMPKERFSAEFPKEGPSILRIQQVVRGDSAAYFCASSPSSVLNTEAFFGQGTRLTVV.

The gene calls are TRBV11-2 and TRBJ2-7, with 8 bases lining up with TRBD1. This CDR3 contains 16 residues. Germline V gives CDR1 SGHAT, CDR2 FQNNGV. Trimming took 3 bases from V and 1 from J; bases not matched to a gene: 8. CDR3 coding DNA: TGTGCCAGCAGCTTTCCACAGGGGGACCCGTCCTACGAGCAGTACTTC. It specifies CASSFPQGDPSYEQYF.

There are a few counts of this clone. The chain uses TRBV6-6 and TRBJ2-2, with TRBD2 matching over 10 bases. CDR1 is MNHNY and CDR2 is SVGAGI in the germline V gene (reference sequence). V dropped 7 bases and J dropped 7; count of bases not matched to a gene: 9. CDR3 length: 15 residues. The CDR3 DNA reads TGTGCCAGCACCTTTAGCGGGGGGCTCGGCGGGGAGCTGTTTTTT. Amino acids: CASTFSGGLGGELFF.

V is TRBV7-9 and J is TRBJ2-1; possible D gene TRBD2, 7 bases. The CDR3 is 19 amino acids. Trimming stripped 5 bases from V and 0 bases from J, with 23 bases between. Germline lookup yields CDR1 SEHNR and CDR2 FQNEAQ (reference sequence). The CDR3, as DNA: TGTGCCAGCAGCCCAAAAGGGGTCCCGGGGGGCAACTCCTACAATGAGCAGTTCTTC. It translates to CASSPKGVPGGNSYNEQFF.

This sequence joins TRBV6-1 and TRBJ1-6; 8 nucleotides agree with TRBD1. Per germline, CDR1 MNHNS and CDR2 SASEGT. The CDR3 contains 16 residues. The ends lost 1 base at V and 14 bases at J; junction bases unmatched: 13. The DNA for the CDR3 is TGTGCCAGCAGTGAAGATCGGACAGGGCCTTTCTGGGCCCTCCACTTT. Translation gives CASSEDRTGPFWALHF.

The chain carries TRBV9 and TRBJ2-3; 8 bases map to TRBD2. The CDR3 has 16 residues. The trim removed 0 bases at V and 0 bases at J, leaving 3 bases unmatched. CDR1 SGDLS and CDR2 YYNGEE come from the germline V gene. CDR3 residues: CASSVEAGASTDTQYF. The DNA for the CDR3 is TGTGCCAGCAGCGTAGAAGCGGGGGCTAGCACAGATACGCAGTATTTT.

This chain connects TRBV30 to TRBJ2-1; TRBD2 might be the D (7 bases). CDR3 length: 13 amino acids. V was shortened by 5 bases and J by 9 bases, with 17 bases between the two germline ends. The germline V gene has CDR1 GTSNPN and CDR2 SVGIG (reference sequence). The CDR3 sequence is CAWAFRGAGEQFF. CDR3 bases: TGTGCCTGGGCGTTCCGGGGGGCCGGTGAGCAGTTCTTC. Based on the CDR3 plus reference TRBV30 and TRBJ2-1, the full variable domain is SQTIHQWPATLVQPVGSPLSLECTVEGTSNPNLYWYRQAAGRGLQLLFYSVGIGQISSEVPQNLSASRPQDRQFILSSKKLLLSDSGFYLCAWAFRGAGEQFFGPGTRLTVL.

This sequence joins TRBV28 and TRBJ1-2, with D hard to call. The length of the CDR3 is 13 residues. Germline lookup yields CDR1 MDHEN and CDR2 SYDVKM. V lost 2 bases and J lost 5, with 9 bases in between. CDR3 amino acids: CASSLAKPYGYTF. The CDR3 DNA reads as TGTGCCAGCAGTTTAGCTAAACCTTATGGCTACACCTTC.